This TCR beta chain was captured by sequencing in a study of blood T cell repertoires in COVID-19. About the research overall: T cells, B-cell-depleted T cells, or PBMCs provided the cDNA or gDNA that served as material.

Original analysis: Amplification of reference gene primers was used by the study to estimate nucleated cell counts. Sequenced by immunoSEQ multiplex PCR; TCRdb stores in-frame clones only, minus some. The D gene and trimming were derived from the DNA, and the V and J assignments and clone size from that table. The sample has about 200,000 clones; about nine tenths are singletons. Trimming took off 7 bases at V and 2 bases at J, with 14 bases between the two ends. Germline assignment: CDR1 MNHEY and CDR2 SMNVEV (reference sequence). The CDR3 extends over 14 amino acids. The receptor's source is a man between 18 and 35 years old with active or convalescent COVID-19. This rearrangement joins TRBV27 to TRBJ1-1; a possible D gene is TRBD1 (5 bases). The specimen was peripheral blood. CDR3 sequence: CASKTAGRNTEAFF. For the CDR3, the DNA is TGTGCCAGCAAGACCGCAGGGCGAAACACTGAAGCTTTCTTT.